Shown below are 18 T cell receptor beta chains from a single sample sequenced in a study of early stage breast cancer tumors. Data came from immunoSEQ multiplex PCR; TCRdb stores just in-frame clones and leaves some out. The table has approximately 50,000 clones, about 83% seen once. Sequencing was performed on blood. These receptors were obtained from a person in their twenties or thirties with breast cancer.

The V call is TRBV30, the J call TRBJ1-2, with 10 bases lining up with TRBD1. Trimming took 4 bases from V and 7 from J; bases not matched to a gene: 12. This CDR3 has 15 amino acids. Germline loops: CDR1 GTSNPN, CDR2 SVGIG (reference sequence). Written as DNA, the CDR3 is TGTGCCTGGACCCTCAAGACAGGGGGCGCAGGTGGCTACACCTTC. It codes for CAWTLKTGGAGGYTF.

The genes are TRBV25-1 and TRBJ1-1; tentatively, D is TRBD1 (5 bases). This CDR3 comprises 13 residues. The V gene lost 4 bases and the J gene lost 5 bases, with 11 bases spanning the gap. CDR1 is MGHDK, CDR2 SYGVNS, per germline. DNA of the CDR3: TGTGCCAGCAGTGGAGGTGGGGGAACTGAAGCTTTCTTT. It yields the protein CASSGGGGTEAFF.

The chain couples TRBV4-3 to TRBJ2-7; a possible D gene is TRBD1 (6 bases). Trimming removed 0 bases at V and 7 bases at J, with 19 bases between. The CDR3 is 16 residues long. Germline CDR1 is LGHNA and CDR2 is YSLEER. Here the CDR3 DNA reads TGCGCCAGCAGCCAAGATTTCCGAGGGGGAGTGGGGGAGCAGTACTTC. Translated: CASSQDFRGGVGEQYF.

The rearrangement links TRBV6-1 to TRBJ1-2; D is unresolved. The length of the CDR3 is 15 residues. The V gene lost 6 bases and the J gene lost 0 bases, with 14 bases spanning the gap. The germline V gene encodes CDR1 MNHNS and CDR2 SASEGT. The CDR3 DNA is TGTGCCAGCAGGATCGGATCCGCCTCTAACTATGGCTACACCTTC. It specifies CASRIGSASNYGYTF.

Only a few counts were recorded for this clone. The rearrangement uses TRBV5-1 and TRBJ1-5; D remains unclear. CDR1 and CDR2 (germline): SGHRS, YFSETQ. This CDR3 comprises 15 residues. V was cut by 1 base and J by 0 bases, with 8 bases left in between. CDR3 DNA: TGCGCCAGCAGCTTGATGGGGAATAGCAATCAGCCCCAGCATTTT. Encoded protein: CASSLMGNSNQPQHF.

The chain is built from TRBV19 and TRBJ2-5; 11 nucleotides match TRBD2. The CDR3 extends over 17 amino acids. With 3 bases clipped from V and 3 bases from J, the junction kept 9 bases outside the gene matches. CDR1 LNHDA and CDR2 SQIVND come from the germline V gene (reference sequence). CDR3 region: CASSILGVTSGEETQYF. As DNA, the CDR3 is TGTGCCAGTAGTATCCTAGGTGTGACTAGCGGGGAAGAGACCCAGTACTTC.

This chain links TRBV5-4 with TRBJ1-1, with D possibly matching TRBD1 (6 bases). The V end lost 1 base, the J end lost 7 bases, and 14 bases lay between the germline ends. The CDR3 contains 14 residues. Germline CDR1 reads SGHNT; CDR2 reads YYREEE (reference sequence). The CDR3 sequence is CASSLFGKGGEAFF. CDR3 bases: TGTGCCAGCAGCTTGTTTGGGAAGGGGGGTGAAGCTTTCTTT.

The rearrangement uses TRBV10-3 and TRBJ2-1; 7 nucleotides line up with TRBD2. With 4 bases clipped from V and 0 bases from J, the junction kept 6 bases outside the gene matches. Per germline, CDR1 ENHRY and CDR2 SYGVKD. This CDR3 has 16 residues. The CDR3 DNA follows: TGTGCCATCAGTGCGGAGCGGGGTAGCTCCTACAATGAGCAGTTCTTC. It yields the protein CAISAERGSSYNEQFF.

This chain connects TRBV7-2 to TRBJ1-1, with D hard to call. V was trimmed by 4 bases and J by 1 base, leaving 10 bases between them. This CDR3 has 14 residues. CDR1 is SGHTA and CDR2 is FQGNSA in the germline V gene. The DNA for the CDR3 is TGTGCCAGCAGCTACCGGTGGACGAACACTGAAGCTTTCTTT. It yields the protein CASSYRWTNTEAFF.

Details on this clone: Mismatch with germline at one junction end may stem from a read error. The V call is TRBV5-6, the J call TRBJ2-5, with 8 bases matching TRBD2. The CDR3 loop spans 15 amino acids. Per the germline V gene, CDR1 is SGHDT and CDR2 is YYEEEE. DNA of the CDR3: TGTGTCAGCAGCGGGGGACTAGGAATTGTGGGGACCCAGTACTTC. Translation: CVSSGGLGIVGTQYF.

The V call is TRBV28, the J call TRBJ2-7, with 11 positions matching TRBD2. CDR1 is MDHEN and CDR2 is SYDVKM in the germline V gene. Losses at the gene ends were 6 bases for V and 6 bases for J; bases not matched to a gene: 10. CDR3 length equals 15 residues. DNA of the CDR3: TGTGCCAGCAGCCCATACGGACTAGCGGGCCTCGAGCAGTACTTC. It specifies CASSPYGLAGLEQYF.

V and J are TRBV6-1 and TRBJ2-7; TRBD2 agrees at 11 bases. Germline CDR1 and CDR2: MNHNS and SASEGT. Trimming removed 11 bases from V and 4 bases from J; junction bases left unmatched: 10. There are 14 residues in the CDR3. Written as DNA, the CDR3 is TGTGCCGGAACCGGGACTAGCGGTCCTTACGAGCAGTACTTC. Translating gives CAGTGTSGPYEQYF.

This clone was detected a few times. The CDR3 here is CASSRDRNYGYTF. DNA for the CDR3: TGTGCCAGCAGCAGGGACAGAAACTATGGCTACACCTTC. V usage is TRBV5-6 and J usage is TRBJ1-2; 7 bases are shared with TRBD1. This CDR3 region has 13 residues. Per germline, CDR1 SGHDT and CDR2 YYEEEE. V lost 4 bases to trimming and J lost 2 bases; unmatched junction nucleotides: 2. The entire variable domain, with the rest obtained from reference TRBV5-6 and TRBJ1-2, is as follows: DAGVTQSPTHLIKTRGQQVTLRCSPKSGHDTVSWYQQALGQGPQFIFQYYEEEERQRGNFPDRFSGHQFPNYSSELNVNALLLGDSALYLCASSRDRNYGYTFGSGTRLTVV.

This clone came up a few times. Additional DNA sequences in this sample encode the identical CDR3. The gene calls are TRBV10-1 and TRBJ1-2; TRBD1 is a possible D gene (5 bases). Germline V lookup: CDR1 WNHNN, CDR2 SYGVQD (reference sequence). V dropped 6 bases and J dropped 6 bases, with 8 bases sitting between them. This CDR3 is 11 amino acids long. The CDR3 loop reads CASSAGNGYTF. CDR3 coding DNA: TGCGCCAGCAGCGCAGGGAATGGCTACACCTTC.

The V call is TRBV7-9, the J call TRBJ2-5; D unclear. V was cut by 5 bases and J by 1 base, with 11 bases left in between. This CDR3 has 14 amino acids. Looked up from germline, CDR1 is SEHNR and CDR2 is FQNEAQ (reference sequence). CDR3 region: CASSPPWAQETQYF. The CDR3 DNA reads TGTGCCAGCAGCCCCCCTTGGGCCCAAGAGACCCAGTACTTC.

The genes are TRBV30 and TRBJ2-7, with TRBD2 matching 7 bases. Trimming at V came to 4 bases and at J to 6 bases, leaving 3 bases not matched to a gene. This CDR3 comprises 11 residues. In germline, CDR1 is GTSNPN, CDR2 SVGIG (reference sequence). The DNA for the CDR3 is TGTGCCTGGACCAGGGAGGGCGAGCAGTACTTC. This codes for CAWTREGEQYF.

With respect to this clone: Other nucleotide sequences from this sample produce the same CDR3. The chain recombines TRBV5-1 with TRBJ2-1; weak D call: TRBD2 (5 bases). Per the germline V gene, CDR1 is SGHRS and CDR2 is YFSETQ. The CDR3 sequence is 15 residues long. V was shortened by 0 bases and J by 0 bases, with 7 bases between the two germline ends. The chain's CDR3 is CASSLGGSSYNEQFF. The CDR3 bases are TGCGCCAGCAGCTTGGGAGGGAGCTCCTACAATGAGCAGTTCTTC.

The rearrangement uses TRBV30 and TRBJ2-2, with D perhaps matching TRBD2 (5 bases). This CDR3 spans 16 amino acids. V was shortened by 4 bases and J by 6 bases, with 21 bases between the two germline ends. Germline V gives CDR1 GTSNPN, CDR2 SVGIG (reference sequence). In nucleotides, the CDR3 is TGTGCCTGGATGTTTCTGGACTCGACAACACCCGGGGAGCTGTTTTTT. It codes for CAWMFLDSTTPGELFF.